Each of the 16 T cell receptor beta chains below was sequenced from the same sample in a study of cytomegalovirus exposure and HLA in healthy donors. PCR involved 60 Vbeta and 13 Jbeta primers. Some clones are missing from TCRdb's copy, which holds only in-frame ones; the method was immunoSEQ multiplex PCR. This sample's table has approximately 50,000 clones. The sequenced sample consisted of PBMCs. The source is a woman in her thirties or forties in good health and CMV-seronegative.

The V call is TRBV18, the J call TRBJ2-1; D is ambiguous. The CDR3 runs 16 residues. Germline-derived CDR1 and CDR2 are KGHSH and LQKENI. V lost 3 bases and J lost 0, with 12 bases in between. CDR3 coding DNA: TGTGCCAGCTCACCTCAGGTAGTCACCTCCTACAATGAGCAGTTCTTC. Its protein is CASSPQVVTSYNEQFF.

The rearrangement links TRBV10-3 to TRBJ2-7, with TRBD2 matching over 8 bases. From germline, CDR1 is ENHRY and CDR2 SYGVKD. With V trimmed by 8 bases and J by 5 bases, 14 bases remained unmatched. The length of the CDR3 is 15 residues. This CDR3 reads CAIAVPGLVRDEQYF. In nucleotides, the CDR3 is TGTGCCATCGCCGTGCCGGGACTAGTACGAGACGAGCAGTACTTC.

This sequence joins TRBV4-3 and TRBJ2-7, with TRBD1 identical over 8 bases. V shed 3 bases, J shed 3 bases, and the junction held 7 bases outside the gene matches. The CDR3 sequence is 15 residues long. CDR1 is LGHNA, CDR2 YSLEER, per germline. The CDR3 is CASSQAGTGFYEQYF. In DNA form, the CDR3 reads TGCGCCAGCAGCCAGGCCGGGACAGGCTTCTACGAGCAGTACTTC.

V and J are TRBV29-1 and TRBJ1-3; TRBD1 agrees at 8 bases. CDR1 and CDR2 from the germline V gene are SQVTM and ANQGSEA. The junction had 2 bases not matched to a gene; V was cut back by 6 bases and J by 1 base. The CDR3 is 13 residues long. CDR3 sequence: CSVQGVSGNTIYF. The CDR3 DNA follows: TGCAGCGTACAGGGGGTGTCTGGAAACACCATATATTTT.

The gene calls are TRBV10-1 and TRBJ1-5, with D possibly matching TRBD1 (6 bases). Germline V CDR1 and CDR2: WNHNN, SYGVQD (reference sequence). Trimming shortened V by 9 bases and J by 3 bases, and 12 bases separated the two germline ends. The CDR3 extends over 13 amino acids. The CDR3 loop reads CASRGQSNQPQHF. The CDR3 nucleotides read TGCGCCAGTAGGGGACAATCCAATCAGCCCCAGCATTTT.

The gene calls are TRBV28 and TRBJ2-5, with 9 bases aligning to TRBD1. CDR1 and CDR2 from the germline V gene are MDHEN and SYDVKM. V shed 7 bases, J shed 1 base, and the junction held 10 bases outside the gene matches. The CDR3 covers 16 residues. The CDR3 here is CASTKPGDRAQETQYF. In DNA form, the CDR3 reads TGTGCCAGCACCAAACCGGGGGACAGGGCCCAAGAGACCCAGTACTTC. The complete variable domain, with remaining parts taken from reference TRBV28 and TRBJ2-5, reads DVKVTQSSRYLVKRTGEKVFLECVQDMDHENMFWYRQDPGLGLRLIYFSYDVKMKEKGDIPEGYSVSREKKERFSLILESASTNQTSMYLCASTKPGDRAQETQYFGPGTRLLVL.

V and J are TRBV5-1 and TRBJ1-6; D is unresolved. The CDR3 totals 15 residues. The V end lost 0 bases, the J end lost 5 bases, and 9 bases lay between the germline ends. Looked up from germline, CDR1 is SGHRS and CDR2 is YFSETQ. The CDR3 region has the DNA TGCGCCAGCAGCTTGGCCGGGGTCAATAATTCACCCCTCCACTTT. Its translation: CASSLAGVNNSPLHF. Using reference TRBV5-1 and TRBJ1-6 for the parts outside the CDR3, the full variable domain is KAGVTQTPRYLIKTRGQQVTLSCSPISGHRSVSWYQQTPGQGLQFLFEYFSETQRNKGNFPGRFSGRQFSNSRSEMNVSTLELGDSALYLCASSLAGVNNSPLHFGNGTRLTVT.

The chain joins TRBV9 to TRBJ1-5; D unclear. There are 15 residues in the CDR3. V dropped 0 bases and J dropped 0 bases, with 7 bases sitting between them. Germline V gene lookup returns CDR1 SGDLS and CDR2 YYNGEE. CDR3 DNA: TGTGCCAGCAGCGTAGCGGGTAGTAGCAATCAGCCCCAGCATTTT. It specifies CASSVAGSSNQPQHF.

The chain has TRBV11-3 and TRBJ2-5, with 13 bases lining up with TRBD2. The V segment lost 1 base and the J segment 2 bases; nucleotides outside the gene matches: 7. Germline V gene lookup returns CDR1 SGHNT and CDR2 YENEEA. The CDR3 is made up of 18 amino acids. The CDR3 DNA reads TGTGCCAGCAGCTTAGCACTAGCGGGAGGGGTAATACAAGAGACCCAGTACTTC. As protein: CASSLALAGGVIQETQYF.

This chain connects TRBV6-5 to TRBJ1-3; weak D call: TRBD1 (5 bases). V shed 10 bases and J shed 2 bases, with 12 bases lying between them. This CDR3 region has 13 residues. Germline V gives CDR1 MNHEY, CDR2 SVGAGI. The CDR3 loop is CAILDRAGNTIYF. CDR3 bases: TGTGCCATCCTAGACAGAGCTGGAAACACCATATATTTT.

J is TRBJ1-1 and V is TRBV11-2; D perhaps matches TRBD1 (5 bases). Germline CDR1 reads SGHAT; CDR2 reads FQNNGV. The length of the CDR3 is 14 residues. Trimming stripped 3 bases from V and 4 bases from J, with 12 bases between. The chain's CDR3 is CASSLERGGTEAFF. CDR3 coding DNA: TGTGCCAGCAGCTTGGAAAGGGGAGGCACTGAAGCTTTCTTT. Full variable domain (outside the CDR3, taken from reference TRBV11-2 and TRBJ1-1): EAGVAQSPRYKIIEKRQSVAFWCNPISGHATLYWYQQILGQGPKLLIQFQNNGVVDDSQLPKDRFSAERLKGVDSTLKIQPAKLEDSAVYLCASSLERGGTEAFFGQGTRLTVV.

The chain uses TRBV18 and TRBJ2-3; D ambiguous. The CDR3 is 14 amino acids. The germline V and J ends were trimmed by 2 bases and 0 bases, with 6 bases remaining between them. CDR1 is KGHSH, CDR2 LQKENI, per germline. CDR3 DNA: TGTGCCAGCTCACCATCGCGAAGCACAGATACGCAGTATTTT. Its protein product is CASSPSRSTDTQYF.

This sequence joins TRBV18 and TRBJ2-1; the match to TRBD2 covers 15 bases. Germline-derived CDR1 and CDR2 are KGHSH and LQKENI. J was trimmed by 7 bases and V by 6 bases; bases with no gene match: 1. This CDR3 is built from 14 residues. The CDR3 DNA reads TGTGCCAGCTCGGGGACTAGCGGGGGGAATGAGCAGTTCTTC. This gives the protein CASSGTSGGNEQFF.

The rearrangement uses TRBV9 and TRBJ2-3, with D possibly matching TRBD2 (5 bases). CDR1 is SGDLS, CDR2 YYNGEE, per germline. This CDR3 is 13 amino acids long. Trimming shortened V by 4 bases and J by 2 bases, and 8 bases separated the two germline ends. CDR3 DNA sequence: TGTGCCAGCAGCCCCGGGATCACAGATACGCAGTATTTT. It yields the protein CASSPGITDTQYF.

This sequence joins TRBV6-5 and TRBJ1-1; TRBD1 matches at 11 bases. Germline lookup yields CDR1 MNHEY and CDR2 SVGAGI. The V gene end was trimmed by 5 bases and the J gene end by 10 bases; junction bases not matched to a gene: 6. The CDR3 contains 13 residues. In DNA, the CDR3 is TGTGCCAGCAGTATCGGGACAGGGGGAAGAGCTTTCTTT. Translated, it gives CASSIGTGGRAFF.

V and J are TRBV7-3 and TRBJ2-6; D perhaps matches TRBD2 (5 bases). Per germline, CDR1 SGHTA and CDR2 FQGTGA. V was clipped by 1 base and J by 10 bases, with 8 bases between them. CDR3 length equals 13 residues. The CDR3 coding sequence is TGTGCCAGCAGCTTAAACGGGGAGAACGTCCTGACTTTC. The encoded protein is CASSLNGENVLTF.